The next 10 T cell receptor beta chains were all read from a single sample in a study of CD8 T cells in Susac syndrome. Random hexamers primed reverse transcription of about 0.5 to 1 ug RNA. TCRdb redid the calling of the immunoSEQ multiplex PCR reads with MiXCR, one entry per CDR3 protein. The sample has approximately 53,000 distinct CDR3 sequences; approximately 93% are singletons. Sequenced material: CD8+ T cells from PBMCs. These receptors were collected from a human donor with multiple sclerosis.

The rearrangement joins TRBV12-3 or TRBV12-4 to TRBJ2-7; D might be TRBD1 (6 bases). With 3 bases removed from V and 7 bases from J, the gap between germline ends came to 13 bases. The CDR3 is 13 residues long. The DNA of the CDR3 is TGTGCCAGCAGTTTCGATGACAGGTGGGAGCAGTACTTC. Its translation is CASSFDDRWEQYF.

V gene TRBV30 combines with J gene TRBJ1-1; tentatively, D is TRBD1 (5 bases). CDR3 size: 13 residues. Germline lookup yields CDR1 GTSNPN and CDR2 SVGIG (reference sequence). V shed 8 bases and J shed 6 bases, with 19 bases lying between them. The CDR3 spells CASLRQTNPEAFF. The CDR3 DNA reads TGTGCCAGCCTGAGACAGACAAATCCTGAAGCTTTCTTT.

This clonotype was found a few times. The chain has TRBV5-4 and TRBJ1-1, with D tentatively TRBD1 (5 bases). The ends were cut back, 0 bases at V and 5 bases at J, with 8 bases in the middle. This CDR3 spans 13 amino acids. The germline V gene has CDR1 SGHNT and CDR2 YYREEE (reference sequence). The CDR3 sequence is CASSLVGETEAFF. CDR3 DNA sequence: TGTGCCAGCAGCTTGGTAGGGGAAACTGAAGCTTTCTTT.

In this sample, this clonotype turned up once. DNA for the CDR3: TGTGCCAGCAGTTACCAAGGCGGGGGCTCCTACGAGCAGTACTTC. This codes for CASSYQGGGSYEQYF. The chain employs TRBV6-5 and TRBJ2-7; 7 bases agree with TRBD2. The length of the CDR3 is 15 residues. Per germline, CDR1 MNHEY and CDR2 SVGAGI. The V and J ends lost 2 bases and 0 bases, in that order; junction bases with no gene match: 4.

The gene calls are TRBV2 and TRBJ2-5; D not resolved. CDR3 length: 12 amino acids. The germline V gene encodes CDR1 SNHLY and CDR2 FYNNEI. The ends were cut back, 8 bases at V and 1 base at J, with 8 bases in the middle. CDR3 in DNA: TGTGCCAGCGGAGACTTCCAAGAGACCCAGTACTTC. Translated, it gives CASGDFQETQYF.

This rearrangement joins TRBV21-1 to TRBJ1-6. TRBV21-1 is a pseudogene locus. This CDR3 has 14 amino acids. The CDR3 region has the DNA TGTGCCAGCAGCCGCGTTGTGTCGAATTCACCCCTCCACTTT. This sequence encodes CASSRVVSNSPLHF.

The chain combines TRBV2 with TRBJ2-1; 10 positions agree with TRBD1. CDR3 length: 16 amino acids. Germline lookup yields CDR1 SNHLY and CDR2 FYNNEI. V gave up 4 bases and J gave up 3 bases; unmatched junction bases: 6. CDR3 nucleotide sequence: TGTGCCAGCAGTGTGAGACAGGGGGCGAACTACAATGAGCAGTTCTTC. This translates into CASSVRQGANYNEQFF.

The rearrangement joins TRBV4-2 to TRBJ1-2, with TRBD1 as a possible D gene (6 bases). CDR3 length: 15 residues. V lost 3 bases and J lost 2, with 13 bases in between. CDR1 is LGHNA, CDR2 YNFKEQ, per germline. The CDR3 coding sequence is TGTGCCAGCAGCCACTCAGGGGACTTAAACTATGGCTACACCTTC. Its translation is CASSHSGDLNYGYTF.

J is TRBJ2-1 and V is TRBV12-3 or TRBV12-4, with 9 nucleotides matching TRBD2. This CDR3 comprises 14 residues. V shed 10 bases and J 2 bases; nucleotides not matched to a gene: 6. In DNA, the CDR3 is TGTGCCACACGAAGACTAGCGGCCTACAATGAGCAGTTCTTC. This gives the protein CATRRLAAYNEQFF.

CDR3 nucleotide sequence: TGTGCCAGCAGCTTAGGAGGGAGCTCCTACGAGCAGTACTTC. The encoded protein is CASSLGGSSYEQYF. The V call is TRBV13, the J call TRBJ2-7; tentatively, D is TRBD2 (5 bases). Germline V gene data show CDR1 as PRHDT and CDR2 as FYEKMQ (reference sequence). This CDR3 is built from 14 residues. V was cut by 0 bases and J by 0 bases, with 6 bases left in between.